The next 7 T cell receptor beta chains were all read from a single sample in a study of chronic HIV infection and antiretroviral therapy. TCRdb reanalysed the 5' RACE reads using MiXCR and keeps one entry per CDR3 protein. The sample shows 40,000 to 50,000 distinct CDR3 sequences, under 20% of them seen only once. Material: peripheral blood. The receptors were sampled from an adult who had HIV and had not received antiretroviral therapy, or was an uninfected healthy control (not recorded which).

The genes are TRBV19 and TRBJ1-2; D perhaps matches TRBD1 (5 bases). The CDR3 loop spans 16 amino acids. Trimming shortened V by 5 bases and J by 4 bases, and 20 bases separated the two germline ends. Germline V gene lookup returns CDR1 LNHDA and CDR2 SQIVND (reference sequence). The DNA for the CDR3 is TGTGCCAGTAGTGTAAGGAGCGGCAGTCAGGGCTATGGCTACACCTTC. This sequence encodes CASSVRSGSQGYGYTF.

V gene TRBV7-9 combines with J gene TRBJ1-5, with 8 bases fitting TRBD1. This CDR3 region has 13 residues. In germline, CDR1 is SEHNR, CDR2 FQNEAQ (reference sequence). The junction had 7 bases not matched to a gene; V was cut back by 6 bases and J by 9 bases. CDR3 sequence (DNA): TGTGCCAGCAGTCCAGGGGGCGCGGGGCCCCAGCATTTT. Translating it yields CASSPGGAGPQHF.

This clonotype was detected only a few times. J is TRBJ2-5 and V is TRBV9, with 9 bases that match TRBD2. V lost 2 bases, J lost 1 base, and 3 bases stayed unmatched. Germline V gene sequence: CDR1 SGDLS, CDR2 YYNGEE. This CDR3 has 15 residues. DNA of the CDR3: TGTGCCAGCAGCGTGGCTAGCGGGATCCAAGAGACCCAGTACTTC. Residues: CASSVASGIQETQYF.

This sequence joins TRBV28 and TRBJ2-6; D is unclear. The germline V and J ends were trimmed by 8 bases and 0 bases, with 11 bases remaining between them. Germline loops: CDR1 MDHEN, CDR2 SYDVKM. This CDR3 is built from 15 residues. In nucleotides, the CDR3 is TGTGCCAGCTACTCCAGGACCTCTGGGGCCAACGTCCTGACTTTC. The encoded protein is CASYSRTSGANVLTF.

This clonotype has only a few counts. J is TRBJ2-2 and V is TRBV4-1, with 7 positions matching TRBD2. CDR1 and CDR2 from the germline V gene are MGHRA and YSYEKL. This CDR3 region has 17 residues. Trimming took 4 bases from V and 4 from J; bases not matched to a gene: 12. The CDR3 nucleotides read TGCGCCAGCAGCCGACGGGGCGCGGGGGAGGGCACCGGGGAGCTGTTTTTT. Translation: CASSRRGAGEGTGELFF.

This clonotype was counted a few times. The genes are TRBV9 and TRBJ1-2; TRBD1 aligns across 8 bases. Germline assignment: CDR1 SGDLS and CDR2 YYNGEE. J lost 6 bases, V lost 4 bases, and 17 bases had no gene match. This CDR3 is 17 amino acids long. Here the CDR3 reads CASSSSGTGMFQNGYTF. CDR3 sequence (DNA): TGTGCCAGCAGCTCATCCGGGACAGGTATGTTCCAGAATGGCTACACCTTC.

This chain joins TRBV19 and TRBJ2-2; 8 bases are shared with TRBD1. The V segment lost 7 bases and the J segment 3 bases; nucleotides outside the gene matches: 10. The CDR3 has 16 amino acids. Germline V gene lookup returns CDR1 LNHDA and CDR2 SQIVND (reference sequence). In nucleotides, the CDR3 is TGTGCCAGTAAATCCTCCGCGACAGGGGACACCGGGGAGCTGTTTTTT. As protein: CASKSSATGDTGELFF.